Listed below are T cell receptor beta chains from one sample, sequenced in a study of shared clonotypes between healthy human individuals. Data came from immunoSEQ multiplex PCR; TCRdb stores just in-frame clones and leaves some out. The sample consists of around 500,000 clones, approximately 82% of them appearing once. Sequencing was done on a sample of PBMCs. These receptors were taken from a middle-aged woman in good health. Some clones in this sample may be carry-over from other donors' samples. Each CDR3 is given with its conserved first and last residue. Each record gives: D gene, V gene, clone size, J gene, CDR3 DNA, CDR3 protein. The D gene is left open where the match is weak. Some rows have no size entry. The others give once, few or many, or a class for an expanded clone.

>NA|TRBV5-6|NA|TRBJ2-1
TGTGCCAGCAGCTCGAGGACGGGGTGGAATGAGCAGTTCTTC
CASSSRTGWNEQFF
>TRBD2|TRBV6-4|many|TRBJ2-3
TGTGCCAGCAGTGATAATAGCGGGAGTGGTCCAGATACGCAGTATTTT
CASSDNSGSGPDTQYF
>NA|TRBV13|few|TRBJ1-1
TGTGCCAGCAGCTTTCAAGAGAACACTGAAGCTTTCTTT
CASSFQENTEAFF
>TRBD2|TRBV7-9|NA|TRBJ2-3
TGTGCCAGCAGCTTAGTCGGCGGGAGTTCAGATACGCAGTATTTT
CASSLVGGSSDTQYF
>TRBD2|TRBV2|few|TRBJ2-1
TGTGCCAGCAGGGTAGCGGGAGGGCCCCACAATGAGCAGTTCTTC
CASRVAGGPHNEQFF
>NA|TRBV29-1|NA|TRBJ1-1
TGCAGCGTTGAAGAGCAGAACACTGAAGCTTTCTTT
CSVEEQNTEAFF
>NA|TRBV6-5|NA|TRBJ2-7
TGTGCCAGCAGTGCCTTAGGTCGGGTCGAGCAGTACTTC
CASSALGRVEQYF
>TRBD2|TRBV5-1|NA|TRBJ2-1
TGCGCCAGCAGCTTGGTGGTAGCGGGAGTTACTAACAATGAGCAGTTCTTC
CASSLVVAGVTNNEQFF
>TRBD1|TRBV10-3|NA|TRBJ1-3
TGTGCCATCAGTGGCGGGACAGACTCTGGAAACACCATATATTTT
CAISGGTDSGNTIYF
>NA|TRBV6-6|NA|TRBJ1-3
TGTGCCAGCAGACGGACCGTTGGAAACACCATATATTTT
CASRRTVGNTIYF
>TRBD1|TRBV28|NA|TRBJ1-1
TGTGCCAGCAACGCCGGGACAGGGGGCAGGCAAGCTTTCTTT
CASNAGTGGRQAFF
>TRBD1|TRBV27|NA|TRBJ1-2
TGTGCCAGCAGTTGGGGACAGAACTATGGCTACACCTTC
CASSWGQNYGYTF
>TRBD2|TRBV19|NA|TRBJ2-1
TGTGCCAGTAGTATAGGGACTAGTATCCATGAGCAGTTCTTC
CASSIGTSIHEQFF
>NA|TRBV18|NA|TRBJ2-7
TGTGCCAGCTCCCCTCCCCGGCCCTCCTACGAGCAGTACTTC
CASSPPRPSYEQYF
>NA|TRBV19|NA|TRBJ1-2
TGTGCCAGTAGTCAACAGGATTATGGCTACACCTTC
CASSQQDYGYTF
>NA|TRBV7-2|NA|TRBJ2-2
TGTGCCAGCAGCTTAGGTGGCAGCTTGGACACCGGGGAGCTGTTTTTT
CASSLGGSLDTGELFF
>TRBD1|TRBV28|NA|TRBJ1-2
TGTGCCAGCATCACAGGGGCTAACTATGGCTACACCTTC
CASITGANYGYTF
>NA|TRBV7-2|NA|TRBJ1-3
TGTGCCAGCAGCTTAGGAGCCGGCTCTGGAAACACCATATATTTT
CASSLGAGSGNTIYF
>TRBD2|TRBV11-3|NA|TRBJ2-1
TGTGCCAGCAGCTGGGGGGGAGTTGAGCAGTTCTTC
CASSWGGVEQFF
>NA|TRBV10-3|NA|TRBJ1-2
TGTGCCATCAGTGGCACAGGGAACTTTATTAACTATGGCTACACCTTC
CAISGTGNFINYGYTF
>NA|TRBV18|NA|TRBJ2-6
TGTGCCAGCTCTGACTCTGGGGCCAACGTCCTGACTTTC
CASSDSGANVLTF
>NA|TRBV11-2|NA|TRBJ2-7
TGTGCCAGCAGCTTTTACCCAGGGACGGACGAGCAGTACTTC
CASSFYPGTDEQYF
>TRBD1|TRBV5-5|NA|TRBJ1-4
TGTGCCAGCAGCTTGTTCGCCAGGGGGCCAGGCTTGCTGTTTTTT
CASSLFARGPGLLFF
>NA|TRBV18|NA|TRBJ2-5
TGTGCCAGCTCACCGGGACAAGAAGAGACCCAGTACTTC
CASSPGQEETQYF
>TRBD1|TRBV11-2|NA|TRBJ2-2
TGTGCCAGCAGCTTAGACCGGACAGGGTCGGACACCGGGGAGCTGTTTTTT
CASSLDRTGSDTGELFF
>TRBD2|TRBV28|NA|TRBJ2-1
TGTGCCAGCAGTTTTCACCGGGAGGACCACAATGAGCAGTTCTTC
CASSFHREDHNEQFF
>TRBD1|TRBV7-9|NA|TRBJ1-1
TGTGCCAGCAGCTTGGACCCCAGGGGGGACACTGAAGCTTTCTTT
CASSLDPRGDTEAFF
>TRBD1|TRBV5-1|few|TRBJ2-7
TGCGCCAGCAGCCCCTTGGACAGGGAAGACGAGCAGTACTTC
CASSPLDREDEQYF
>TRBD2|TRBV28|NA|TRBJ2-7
TGTGCCAGCAGTTTATGGGGACTAGCGGGAGGAGGCTCCTACGAGCAGTACTTC
CASSLWGLAGGGSYEQYF
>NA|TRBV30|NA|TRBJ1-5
TGTGCCTGGAGTGGGGGAGGCAATCAGCCCCAGCATTTT
CAWSGGGNQPQHF
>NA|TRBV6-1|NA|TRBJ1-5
TGTGCCAGCAGTACCGATGCTGGGGATCAGCCCCAGCATTTT
CASSTDAGDQPQHF
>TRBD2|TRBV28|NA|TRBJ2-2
TGTGCCAGCAAGCCCTACATAGCGGGAGTGGGCACCGGGGAGCTGTTTTTT
CASKPYIAGVGTGELFF
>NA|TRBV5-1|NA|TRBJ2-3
TGCGCCAGCAGCTTCTCGGGGAGCACAGATACGCAGTATTTT
CASSFSGSTDTQYF
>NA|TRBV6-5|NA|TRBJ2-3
TGTGCCAGCAGTCCGGGCGGCGGGGCGCAGTATTTT
CASSPGGGAQYF
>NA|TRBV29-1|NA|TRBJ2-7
TGCAGCGTTGCGGCTAGCTTGGGTGGAGAGCAGTACTTC
CSVAASLGGEQYF
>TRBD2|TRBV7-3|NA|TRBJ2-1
TGTGCCAGCAGCAAGACTAGCGGGAGGGGTAATGAGCAGTTCTTC
CASSKTSGRGNEQFF
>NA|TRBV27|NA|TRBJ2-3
TGTGCCAGCAGTCTGCCTTATTATCGGGACACCCCTAGCACAGATACGCAGTATTTT
CASSLPYYRDTPSTDTQYF
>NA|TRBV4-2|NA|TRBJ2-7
TGTGCCAGCAGCCAAGCCCCAACAGGGCCCTACGAGCAGTACTTC
CASSQAPTGPYEQYF
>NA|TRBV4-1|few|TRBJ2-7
TGCGCCAGCAGCCAAGATGGCAGGGACGGCTCCTACGAGCAGTACTTC
CASSQDGRDGSYEQYF
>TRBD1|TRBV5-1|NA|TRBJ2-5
TGCGCCAGCAGCCGGACAGGGGGCCTTGAGACCCAGTACTTC
CASSRTGGLETQYF
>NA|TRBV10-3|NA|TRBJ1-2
TGTGCCATCAGTGAGGAACTTATGGGTGGCTACACCTTC
CAISEELMGGYTF
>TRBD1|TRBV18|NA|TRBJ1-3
TGTGCCAGCTCACCGGCCCCAGGGGGCGGTTACACCATATATTTT
CASSPAPGGGYTIYF
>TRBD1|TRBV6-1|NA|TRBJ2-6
TGTGCCAGCAGTGCGACAGGGGGCTCTGGGGCCAACGTCCTGACTTTC
CASSATGGSGANVLTF
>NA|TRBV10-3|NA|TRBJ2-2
TGTGCCATCAGTGAGAGGATAGCGACGAACACCGGGGAGCTGTTTTTT
CAISERIATNTGELFF
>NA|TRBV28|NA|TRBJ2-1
TGTGCCAGCAGTTTTTGGGGGATTGGCGATGAGCAGTTCTTC
CASSFWGIGDEQFF
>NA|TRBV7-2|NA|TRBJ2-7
TGTGCCAGCAGCTTAGTTCCGGGGGTCTACGAGCAGTACTTC
CASSLVPGVYEQYF